This TCR beta chain was identified during a study of CD8+ T cells in alopecia areata. The sequencing template was cDNA reverse transcribed from extracted RNA. TCRdb's table, derived via immunoSEQ multiplex PCR, lists solely in-frame clones and lacks some. Seen here are 210,000 or so clones, roughly three fifths observed once, and the top ten hold about 1.2%. Treatment of the sample: oral pan-JAK inhibitor, 5-10 mg twice daily. This CDR3 is 15 amino acids long. CDR1 SNHLY and CDR2 FYNNEI come from the germline V gene. Losses at the gene ends were 5 bases for V and 0 bases for J; bases not matched to a gene: 4. This clone was recorded many times.

This receptor was obtained from a human donor with alopecia areata. Here the sequenced sample was CD4+ T cells sorted from blood, taken around week 44, from a patient treated with tofacitinib. V is TRBV2 and J is TRBJ1-5, with TRBD1 identical over 7 bases. The CDR3 coding sequence is TGTGCCAGCAGTACAGGGGCCGCTAGCAATCAGCCCCAGCATTTT. Translated, it gives CASSTGAASNQPQHF.